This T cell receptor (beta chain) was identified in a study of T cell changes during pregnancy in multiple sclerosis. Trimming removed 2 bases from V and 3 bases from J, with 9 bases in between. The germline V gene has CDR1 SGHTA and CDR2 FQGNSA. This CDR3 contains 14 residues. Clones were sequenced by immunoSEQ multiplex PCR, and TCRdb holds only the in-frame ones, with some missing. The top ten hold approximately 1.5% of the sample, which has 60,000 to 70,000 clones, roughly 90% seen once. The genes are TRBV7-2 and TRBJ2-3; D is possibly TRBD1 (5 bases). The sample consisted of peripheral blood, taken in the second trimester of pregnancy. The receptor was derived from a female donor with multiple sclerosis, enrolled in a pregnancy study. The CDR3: CASSLSQGTDTQYF. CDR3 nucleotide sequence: TGTGCCAGCAGCTTAAGTCAGGGTACAGATACGCAGTATTTT. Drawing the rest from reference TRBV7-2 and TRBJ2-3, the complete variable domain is GAGVSQSPSNKVTEKGKDVELRCDPISGHTALYWYRQSLGQGLEFLIYFQGNSAPDKSGLPSDRFSAERTGGSVSTLTIQRTQQEDSAVYLCASSLSQGTDTQYFGPGTRLTVL.